This TCR beta chain was found in a study of T cells after yellow fever vaccination (dated by TCRdb to between 2018 and 2021). Context from the whole study: The SMART-Seq v4 Ultra Low Input RNA kit was used to prepare libraries from fractions with low cell numbers. Bulk TCR alpha and beta repertoires were sequenced longitudinally to track T-cell clones before and after primary and booster YFV17D yellow fever vaccination. Two healthy male donors made up the cohort, one aged 18 to 29 years and the other aged 30 to 40 years. Bulk PBMC replicates and cell subsets were isolated from blood drawn at multiple timepoints before and after both primary and secondary immunization.

About this clonotype: It lacks a known antigen. Per-nucleotide qualities are absent, and no much larger clonotype sits a single base away.

Synthesis of TCR cDNA relied on 5'RACE template switching, a step that introduced a universal primer site along with unique molecular identifiers. Priming of cDNA synthesis was performed from both the TCR alpha and TCR beta constant segments. Library amplification involved two PCR steps, and the second step added sample barcodes and sequencing adapters. Libraries were sequenced on Illumina HiSeq 2500 (2x100 bp) or NovaSeq (2x150 bp). The published analysis was carried out like this. Demultiplexing of reads and collapsing into UMI consensus sequences were performed with MIGEC, and V(D)J alignment was carried out with MiXCR. Using edgeR on replicate PBMC samples, clonotypes were called vaccine-responding if FDR was below 0.01 and the log2 fold change was above 5 up to day 15. Each bulk clonotype was labeled CD4 or CD8 based on which sequenced repertoire, CD4 or CD8, contained the clonotype at higher abundance. TCRdb reprocessing: public reads trimmed at Q25 with fastp, clones called with MiXCR, in-frame beta chains kept. Each entry is one CDR3 protein sequence, shown with its most common DNA and genes. What appears here as the V and J calls and clone size reflects TCRdb's work, not the paper's. The sample table contains 350,000 to 450,000 distinct CDR3 sequences; only one count was recorded for over 5% of them. Together, the top ten hold 15% of the sample.

The CDR1 and CDR2 encoded by the germline V gene are KGHSH and LQKENI. The trim is 2 bases for V and 7 bases for J, with a gap of 15 bases between the germline ends. Taken from cysteine to phenylalanine, the CDR3 has 14 residues. Only the CDR3 DNA is retained, 42 bases long and in frame from the first base. The treatment or condition label, as the study defines it: live attenuated yellow fever vaccine strain. Two biological replicates of bulk PBMCs were collected at each blood-draw timepoint. A standard Ficoll-Paque protocol was used to isolate PBMCs from peripheral blood. RNA was extracted with TriZol from bulk PBMCs, CD4 and CD8 fractions, and dextramer-positive and dextramer-negative fractions. Results and caveats for the whole study, not just this receptor: After the booster, most of the clones that had expanded following primary vaccination were detected again (just under 97% of CD4 and roughly nine tenths of CD8), which suggests that memory was broadly maintained. Computational filtering was required because FACS-sorted repertoires could contain abundant contaminating clonotypes from the bulk population. A small share of clonotypes was detected in both CD4 and CD8 compartments, with the overlap likely arising from convergent recombination. Only two donors were included in the study, so the extent to which the findings can be generalized is limited. The secondary T-cell response was found to be weaker but faster than the primary response, with a peak reached on day 5 rather than on day 15.

The sequences come from PBMCs, collected 5 days after the yellow fever booster vaccination. The receptor comes from a man younger than 40 who received the YFV17D yellow fever vaccine. The chain links TRBV18 with TRBJ2-7; matching of 5 bases hints at TRBD2 as the D gene. The sequenced DNA: TGTGCCAGCTCACCAGCCCCCACCCCGGGAGAGCAGTACTTC. This translates into CASSPAPTPGEQYF.